This T cell receptor (beta chain) was sequenced for a study of CXCR3-negative and CXCR3-positive naive CD8 T cells. With UMI labels, 5' RACE was used to prepare the TRB cDNA libraries. TCRdb reprocessed the 5' RACE reads, with one entry per CDR3 protein and no DNA. The listing records 60,000 or so distinct CDR3 sequences. Study conclusions and caveats: Cryopreservation partially lowered CXCR3 expression, so most assays used fresh PBMCs.

About this clonotype: Its specificity is unknown.

The CDR3 extends over 16 amino acids. Germline CDR1 and CDR2: SQVTM and ANQGSEA. Sequenced sample: memory CD8+ T cells from blood. The V and J genes are TRBV29-1 and TRBJ2-7; the TCRdb D gene call, TRBD1, has no DNA to confirm it. This clonotype originated in a human donor in good health. Some clones in this sample may be carry-over from other donors' samples. The chain's CDR3 is CSVDPSGTGGIYEQYF.